This passage covers 30 T cell receptor beta chains from one sample sequenced in a study of cytomegalovirus exposure and HLA in healthy donors. With 60 Vbeta and 13 Jbeta primers, the PCR was carried out. TCRdb's copy holds only in-frame clones and misses some; the assay was immunoSEQ multiplex PCR. The clone table shows around 100,000 clones, with the ten largest holding 3.5%. The sequenced sample was PBMCs. These TCRs come from a man between 40 and 49 years old in good health and CMV-seronegative.

V is TRBV5-4 and J is TRBJ2-1, with D possibly being TRBD2 (5 bases). Trimming removed 2 bases from V and 7 bases from J, with 19 bases in between. The CDR3 is 16 residues long. From germline, CDR1 is SGHNT and CDR2 YYREEE (reference sequence). Here the CDR3 DNA reads TGTGCCAGCAGCTTAGGTCCCGGAAGGGAGAATAATGAGCAGTTCTTC. As protein: CASSLGPGRENNEQFF.

V usage is TRBV9 and J usage is TRBJ2-5; 14 bases match TRBD2. The J segment lost 3 bases and the V segment lost 4 bases, leaving 5 bases of the junction unmatched. CDR3 length equals 16 residues. The germline CDR1 and CDR2 sequences are SGDLS and YYNGEE. The CDR3 DNA follows: TGTGCCAGCAGCCCCCGGGGACTAGCGGGAGAAGAGACCCAGTACTTC. Translated: CASSPRGLAGEETQYF.

This chain joins TRBV19 and TRBJ2-3, with TRBD2 identical over 12 bases. CDR1 is LNHDA and CDR2 is SQIVND in the germline V gene (reference sequence). V trimming: 3 bases; J trimming: 0 bases; junction bases outside the gene matches: 7. This CDR3 is 18 amino acids long. DNA of the CDR3: TGTGCCAGTAGTATTTCTAGCGGGGGGGGAATAAGCACAGATACGCAGTATTTT. It codes for CASSISSGGGISTDTQYF. Looking up the rest from reference TRBV19 and TRBJ2-3 gives the full variable domain: DGGITQSPKYLFRKEGQNVTLSCEQNLNHDAMYWYRQDPGQGLRLIYYSQIVNDFQKGDIAEGYSVSREKKESFPLTVTSAQKNPTAFYLCASSISSGGGISTDTQYFGPGTRLTVL.

This chain joins TRBV29-1 and TRBJ2-7; 7 bases agree with TRBD1. After removal of 0 bases from V and 3 bases from J, the junction contained 17 bases not matched to a gene. Germline CDR1 SQVTM, CDR2 ANQGSEA. The CDR3 consists of 18 residues. CDR3 in amino acids: CSVEEDPSGDREGYEQYF. CDR3 DNA sequence: TGCAGCGTTGAAGAAGATCCTTCCGGCGACAGGGAAGGCTACGAGCAGTACTTC.

The chain has TRBV5-1 and TRBJ1-1; 7 bases are a match to TRBD1. CDR3 size: 12 residues. CDR1 is SGHRS, CDR2 YFSETQ, per germline. V lost 4 bases, J lost 6 bases, and 3 bases stayed unmatched. The CDR3 nucleotides read TGCGCCAGCAGCACAGACAGGGCTGAAGCTTTCTTT. It is translated as CASSTDRAEAFF.

V gene TRBV4-2 combines with J gene TRBJ2-2; TRBD2 matches at 7 bases. The length of the CDR3 is 16 residues. In germline, CDR1 is LGHNA, CDR2 YNFKEQ. J was trimmed by 6 bases and V by 0 bases; bases with no gene match: 7. The DNA for the CDR3 is TGTGCCAGCAGCCAAGATGGGAGCGGGGTTTCCGGGGAGCTGTTTTTT. As protein: CASSQDGSGVSGELFF.

The chain recombines TRBV19 with TRBJ2-5; the D gene is possibly TRBD2 (6 bases). The assigned J gene may be wrong: the sequence end matches TRBJ2-7 better. The CDR3 contains 14 residues. Germline lookup yields CDR1 LNHDA and CDR2 SQIVND (reference sequence). CDR3 protein: CASSVTPQEGEQYF. The DNA for the CDR3 is TGTGCCAGTAGTGTAACACCTCAGGAGGGCGAGCAGTACTTC.

The chain combines TRBV19 with TRBJ1-3; the D is unclear. Germline loops: CDR1 LNHDA, CDR2 SQIVND (reference sequence). The germline V and J ends were trimmed by 4 bases and 1 base, with 11 bases remaining between them. The CDR3 is 15 residues long. In DNA, the CDR3 is TGTGCCAGTAGTACCGGTGGAGCATCTGGAAACACCATATATTTT. Its protein is CASSTGGASGNTIYF. Together with reference TRBV19 and TRBJ1-3, the CDR3 gives the full variable domain: DGGITQSPKYLFRKEGQNVTLSCEQNLNHDAMYWYRQDPGQGLRLIYYSQIVNDFQKGDIAEGYSVSREKKESFPLTVTSAQKNPTAFYLCASSTGGASGNTIYFGEGSWLTVV.

The chain carries TRBV6-5 and TRBJ1-3; D not resolved. Per the germline V gene, CDR1 is MNHEY and CDR2 is SVGAGI. Trimming cost V 2 bases and J 0 bases, with 8 bases left between them. The CDR3 has 15 residues. CDR3 region: CASSYLSSSGNTIYF. The CDR3 nucleotides are TGTGCCAGCAGTTACCTCTCTAGCTCTGGAAACACCATATATTTT.

The chain links TRBV10-2 to TRBJ1-5; D uncertain. The length of the CDR3 is 16 residues. Germline assignment: CDR1 WSHSY and CDR2 SAAADI. V gave up 9 bases and J gave up 4 bases, with 22 bases separating them. DNA for the CDR3: TGCGCCAGTCGGTCTATTGAGGCGGCGGGAAATCAGCCCCAGCATTTT. The encoded protein is CASRSIEAAGNQPQHF.

J is TRBJ2-7 and V is TRBV19; 8 nucleotides agree with TRBD1. This CDR3 comprises 14 residues. The germline V gene has CDR1 LNHDA and CDR2 SQIVND (reference sequence). V was clipped by 4 bases and J by 2 bases; unmatched bases: 4. This CDR3 reads CASSSMTGAYEQYF. The CDR3 DNA reads as TGTGCCAGTAGTAGCATGACAGGGGCCTACGAGCAGTACTTC.

The chain couples TRBV10-3 to TRBJ2-5; D gene unclear. Judging by the DNA end, TRBJ2-7 fits better; the J call may be wrong. The CDR3 loop spans 12 amino acids. Germline V CDR1 and CDR2: ENHRY, SYGVKD. In DNA form, the CDR3 reads TGTGCCATGTCCAAGACAAACAACGAGCAGTACTTC. Its protein product is CAMSKTNNEQYF.

The gene calls are TRBV19 and TRBJ1-2; TRBD1 matches 9 bases. CDR1 is LNHDA, CDR2 SQIVND, per germline (reference sequence). This CDR3 is 16 amino acids long. V lost 2 bases and J lost 4; bases outside the gene matches: 8. The CDR3 here is CASSITRGTGTYGYTF. CDR3 DNA: TGTGCCAGTAGTATAACCCGCGGGACAGGGACCTATGGCTACACCTTC.

The gene calls are TRBV6-6 and TRBJ2-7, with 10 nucleotides matching TRBD2. The J segment lost 4 bases and the V segment lost 5 bases, leaving 5 bases of the junction unmatched. The CDR3 length is 14 residues. The germline CDR1 and CDR2 sequences are MNHNY and SVGAGI (reference sequence). CDR3 in amino acids: CASSERGGPYEQYF. DNA of the CDR3: TGTGCCAGCAGTGAGCGGGGGGGCCCTTACGAGCAGTACTTC.

The genes are TRBV5-1 and TRBJ2-3; 12 bases are a match to TRBD2. The CDR3 is made up of 17 amino acids. V was clipped by 0 bases and J by 3 bases; unmatched bases: 5. The V gene's germline CDR1 is SGHRS and CDR2 YFSETQ. This CDR3 is CASSLGLAGVETDTQYF. CDR3 DNA: TGCGCCAGCAGCTTGGGACTAGCGGGAGTGGAAACAGATACGCAGTATTTT.

The V and J genes are TRBV10-3 and TRBJ2-1, with 9 bases identical to TRBD2. The CDR3 runs to 16 residues. In germline, CDR1 is ENHRY, CDR2 SYGVKD. Trimming took 0 bases from V and 4 from J; bases not matched to a gene: 4. This CDR3 is CAISESMAGGYNEQFF. CDR3 coding DNA: TGTGCCATCAGTGAGTCTATGGCGGGAGGGTACAATGAGCAGTTCTTC.

The V call is TRBV6-6, the J call TRBJ1-1; possibly TRBD1 for D (6 bases). This CDR3 has 15 amino acids. V was cut by 7 bases and J by 6 bases, with 21 bases left in between. CDR1 MNHNY and CDR2 SVGAGI come from the germline V gene (reference sequence). The CDR3 region is CASTYSEWGGAEAFF. As DNA, the CDR3 is TGTGCCAGCACCTATTCCGAATGGGGGGGCGCTGAAGCTTTCTTT.

The chain recombines TRBV5-1 with TRBJ1-1, with D unclear. The CDR3 is 13 amino acids. V was clipped by 0 bases and J by 3 bases, with 6 bases between them. Germline V gene sequence: CDR1 SGHRS, CDR2 YFSETQ. In DNA, the CDR3 is TGCGCCAGCAGCTTGGATGCGGACACTGAAGCTTTCTTT. The encoded protein is CASSLDADTEAFF.

The V gene is TRBV5-1, the J gene TRBJ2-5; D gene unclear. V was cut by 1 base and J by 3 bases, with 10 bases left in between. The CDR3 sequence is 14 residues long. CDR1 SGHRS and CDR2 YFSETQ come from the germline V gene. In nucleotides, the CDR3 is TGCGCCAGCAGCTTGACAGTAACGGAAGAGACCCAGTACTTC. Translating it yields CASSLTVTEETQYF.

The rearrangement uses TRBV29-1 and TRBJ1-2; 8 bases match TRBD1. The CDR3 runs 12 residues. The germline V gene encodes CDR1 SQVTM and CDR2 ANQGSEA. The junction had 4 bases not matched to a gene; V was cut back by 4 bases and J by 6 bases. CDR3 loop: CSVVGRGHGYTF. The CDR3 bases are TGCAGCGTTGTTGGCAGGGGGCATGGCTACACCTTC.

The genes are TRBV19 and TRBJ1-2; 8 bases align to TRBD1. The V gene's germline CDR1 is LNHDA and CDR2 SQIVND (reference sequence). The CDR3 covers 14 residues. V lost 1 base, J lost 8 bases, and 6 bases stayed unmatched. CDR3 region: CASSIGQGAAGYTF. The CDR3 bases are TGTGCCAGTAGTATAGGCCAGGGGGCGGCCGGCTACACCTTC.

The J gene is TRBJ2-5, the V gene TRBV19, with 10 positions matching TRBD1. The DNA matches TRBJ2-7 better at its end, which makes the J call doubtful. The CDR3 length is 15 residues. The germline gives CDR1 LNHDA, CDR2 SQIVND (reference sequence). CDR3 loop: CASSAGTGASYEQYF. As DNA, the CDR3 is TGTGCCAGTAGTGCAGGGACAGGGGCTTCCTACGAGCAGTACTTC.

This rearrangement joins TRBV6-1 to TRBJ1-2; D perhaps matches TRBD1 (5 bases). Germline lookup yields CDR1 MNHNS and CDR2 SASEGT. The CDR3 contains 12 residues. V was clipped by 5 bases and J by 6 bases, with 10 bases between them. CDR3 protein: CASSRTTHGYTF. The CDR3 nucleotides are TGTGCCAGCAGTAGGACAACCCATGGCTACACCTTC.

V usage is TRBV5-4 and J usage is TRBJ1-4; 9 positions agree with TRBD1. Germline assignment: CDR1 SGHNT and CDR2 YYREEE (reference sequence). The length of the CDR3 is 15 residues. The junction had 3 bases not matched to a gene; V was cut back by 4 bases and J by 2 bases. CDR3 sequence reads: CASSPGTGTNEKLFF. In nucleotides, the CDR3 is TGTGCCAGCAGCCCGGGGACAGGGACTAATGAAAAACTGTTTTTT.

This chain connects TRBV19 to TRBJ1-2; a possible D gene is TRBD1 (5 bases). This CDR3 is 15 amino acids long. From germline, CDR1 is LNHDA and CDR2 SQIVND (reference sequence). The ends were cut back, 5 bases at V and 4 bases at J, with 17 bases in the middle. The CDR3: CASSPWTSGGYGYTF. CDR3 nucleotides: TGTGCCAGTAGTCCCTGGACATCGGGCGGCTATGGCTACACCTTC.

The chain joins TRBV6-1 to TRBJ1-6; D is unclear. CDR1 and CDR2 from the germline V gene are MNHNS and SASEGT. V was trimmed by 8 bases and J by 0 bases, leaving 8 bases between them. The CDR3 is 14 amino acids. The CDR3 region has the DNA TGTGCCAGCTCGGTCGACTCCTATAATTCACCCCTCCACTTT. It translates to CASSVDSYNSPLHF.

The chain recombines TRBV4-1 with TRBJ2-1; 7 bases match TRBD1. The CDR3 consists of 16 residues. The trim removed 0 bases at V and 6 bases at J, leaving 8 bases unmatched. The germline V gene encodes CDR1 MGHRA and CDR2 YSYEKL. The CDR3 protein is CASSQDPDRALNEQFF. CDR3 nucleotides: TGCGCCAGCAGCCAAGATCCAGACAGGGCGCTCAATGAGCAGTTCTTC.

The gene calls are TRBV10-2 and TRBJ1-6; 7 bases map to TRBD1. The CDR3 totals 14 residues. V lost 2 bases, J lost 9 bases, and 4 bases stayed unmatched. Germline CDR1 is WSHSY and CDR2 is SAAADI. CDR3 amino acids: CASSELTGLSPLHF. In DNA form, the CDR3 reads TGCGCCAGCAGTGAGCTGACAGGGCTTTCACCCCTCCACTTT.

The chain recombines TRBV2 with TRBJ2-7; TRBD1 might be the D (5 bases). In germline, CDR1 is SNHLY, CDR2 FYNNEI. The CDR3 is 12 amino acids. V was cut by 5 bases and J by 5 bases, with 10 bases left in between. The CDR3 reads CASSMQGNEQYF. The CDR3 coding sequence is TGTGCCAGCAGTATGCAGGGAAACGAGCAGTACTTC.

Of note for this clone: A read error may account for a junction end that differs from germline. This same CDR3 is encoded by further DNA sequences in the sample. This chain uses TRBV6-6 with TRBJ1-4, with TRBD1 identical over 7 bases. The CDR3 covers 14 residues. The V gene's germline CDR1 is MNHNY and CDR2 SVGAGI (reference sequence). CDR3 in amino acids: CASNLQGLVEKLFF. For the CDR3, the DNA is TGCGCCAGCAACCTACAGGGGTTGGTTGAAAAACTGTTTTTT.